These T cell receptor beta chains were read from a single sample in a study of PD-L1 blockade in urothelial cancer. Profiled with immunoSEQ multiplex PCR; TCRdb holds only in-frame clones, not every one. This sample has roughly 63,000 clones, with roughly 76% found just once. The sequenced sample was PBMCs, obtained around atezolizumab (anti-PD-L1) treatment. The origin of the receptors is a man aged 65 to 79 with urothelial cancer. CDR3s include the opening cysteine and the closing phenylalanine or tryptophan. Each record gives: clone size, J gene, D gene, V gene, CDR3 protein, CDR3 DNA. The D gene is left open where the match is weak. Size is omitted from some rows. Given values are once, few, many or a class for expanded clones.

clone_size: .
j_call: TRBJ2-7
d_call: TRBD1
v_call: TRBV11-3
cdr3_aa: CASSPGQGSTISEQYF
cdr3_nt: TGTGCCAGCAGCCCCGGACAGGGTTCAACTATAAGCGAGCAGTACTTC

clone_size: .
j_call: TRBJ2-2
d_call: .
v_call: TRBV7-9
cdr3_aa: CASSLGRYTGELFF
cdr3_nt: TGTGCCAGCAGCTTGGGGAGATACACCGGGGAGCTGTTTTTT

clone_size: .
j_call: TRBJ1-5
d_call: .
v_call: TRBV18
cdr3_aa: CASSLTGMDQPQHF
cdr3_nt: TGTGCCAGCTCACTTACAGGGATGGATCAGCCCCAGCATTTT

clone_size: .
j_call: TRBJ2-3
d_call: .
v_call: TRBV19
cdr3_aa: CASSTILGVTDTQYF
cdr3_nt: TGTGCCAGTAGTACTATACTCGGGGTGACAGATACGCAGTATTTT

clone_size: .
j_call: TRBJ1-1
d_call: .
v_call: TRBV4-1
cdr3_aa: CASSRSLQGNLEAFF
cdr3_nt: TGCGCCAGCAGCCGGAGCTTACAGGGTAACCTGGAAGCTTTCTTT

clone_size: .
j_call: TRBJ2-5
d_call: TRBD2
v_call: TRBV27
cdr3_aa: CASSLSGAQETQYF
cdr3_nt: TGTGCCAGCAGTTTAAGCGGGGCCCAAGAGACCCAGTACTTC

clone_size: .
j_call: TRBJ1-1
d_call: .
v_call: TRBV25-1
cdr3_aa: CASSRSLAGTEAFF
cdr3_nt: TGTGCCAGCAGCAGGTCCCTCGCGGGCACTGAAGCTTTCTTT

clone_size: .
j_call: TRBJ1-4
d_call: .
v_call: TRBV6-1
cdr3_aa: CASSEGGDEKLFF
cdr3_nt: TGTGCCAGCAGTGAGGGGGGGGATGAAAAACTGTTTTTT

clone_size: .
j_call: TRBJ2-1
d_call: TRBD2
v_call: TRBV4-2
cdr3_aa: CASSQEGGSYNEQFF
cdr3_nt: TGTGCCAGCAGCCAAGAGGGCGGGAGCTACAATGAGCAGTTCTTC

clone_size: .
j_call: TRBJ2-3
d_call: TRBD2
v_call: TRBV6-1
cdr3_aa: CASSEGGGFDADTQYF
cdr3_nt: TGTGCCAGCAGTGAAGGGGGAGGGTTTGACGCAGATACGCAGTATTTT

clone_size: .
j_call: TRBJ1-5
d_call: .
v_call: TRBV4-2
cdr3_aa: CASSPHQGSEQPQHF
cdr3_nt: TGTGCCAGCAGCCCCCACCAGGGGAGTGAGCAGCCCCAGCATTTT

clone_size: .
j_call: TRBJ2-7
d_call: TRBD1
v_call: TRBV5-1
cdr3_aa: CASSLGTGAQTYEQYF
cdr3_nt: TGCGCCAGCAGCTTGGGGACAGGGGCTCAAACCTACGAGCAGTACTTC

clone_size: .
j_call: TRBJ1-2
d_call: .
v_call: TRBV6-1
cdr3_aa: CASKDSFLYGYTF
cdr3_nt: TGTGCCAGCAAGGACAGCTTTCTCTATGGCTACACCTTC

clone_size: .
j_call: TRBJ1-4
d_call: TRBD1
v_call: TRBV30
cdr3_aa: CAWTGQGYEKLFF
cdr3_nt: TGTGCCTGGACCGGACAGGGGTATGAAAAACTGTTTTTT

clone_size: .
j_call: TRBJ1-2
d_call: TRBD1
v_call: TRBV27
cdr3_aa: CASSFDRAYGYTF
cdr3_nt: TGTGCCAGCAGTTTCGACAGGGCCTATGGCTACACCTTC

clone_size: .
j_call: TRBJ2-1
d_call: TRBD2
v_call: TRBV4-1
cdr3_aa: CASSQDRFSGEQFNEQFF
cdr3_nt: TGCGCCAGCAGCCAAGATCGATTTAGCGGGGAACAGTTCAATGAGCAGTTCTTC

clone_size: .
j_call: TRBJ2-7
d_call: TRBD1
v_call: TRBV2
cdr3_aa: CASRATGGLFYEQYF
cdr3_nt: TGTGCCAGCAGGGCGACAGGGGGGCTCTTCTACGAGCAGTACTTC

clone_size: .
j_call: TRBJ2-1
d_call: TRBD1
v_call: TRBV5-4
cdr3_aa: CASSSDRDNNEQFF
cdr3_nt: TGTGCCAGCAGCTCGGACAGGGACAACAATGAGCAGTTCTTC

clone_size: .
j_call: TRBJ2-2
d_call: TRBD2
v_call: TRBV4-2
cdr3_aa: CASSQDGRLAGVTGELFF
cdr3_nt: TGTGCCAGCAGCCAAGATGGGAGACTAGCGGGAGTCACCGGGGAGCTGTTTTTT

clone_size: .
j_call: TRBJ2-1
d_call: TRBD2
v_call: TRBV18
cdr3_aa: CASSPFVPAGEQFF
cdr3_nt: TGTGCCAGCTCACCATTCGTGCCAGCGGGGGAGCAGTTCTTC

clone_size: .
j_call: TRBJ2-3
d_call: .
v_call: TRBV21-1
cdr3_aa: CASSGPVNTDTQYF
cdr3_nt: TGTGCCAGCAGCGGGCCGGTCAACACAGATACGCAGTATTTT

clone_size: .
j_call: TRBJ2-4
d_call: .
v_call: TRBV5-5
cdr3_aa: CASSLFVLDKNIQYF
cdr3_nt: TGTGCCAGCAGCTTGTTTGTCTTAGACAAAAACATTCAGTACTTC

clone_size: .
j_call: TRBJ2-2
d_call: TRBD2
v_call: TRBV9
cdr3_aa: CASSEGLSPGELFF
cdr3_nt: TGTGCCAGCAGCGAGGGACTATCCCCCGGGGAGCTGTTTTTT

clone_size: .
j_call: TRBJ1-1
d_call: TRBD1
v_call: TRBV7-9
cdr3_aa: CASSLLQGRNTEAFF
cdr3_nt: TGTGCCAGCAGCCTGTTACAGGGGCGGAACACTGAAGCTTTCTTT

clone_size: .
j_call: TRBJ2-1
d_call: TRBD1
v_call: TRBV19
cdr3_aa: CASRPTGGSYNEQFF
cdr3_nt: TGTGCCAGTAGACCTACAGGGGGCTCCTACAATGAGCAGTTCTTC

clone_size: .
j_call: TRBJ2-5
d_call: TRBD2
v_call: TRBV7-3
cdr3_aa: CASSFSGGPQETQYF
cdr3_nt: TGTGCCAGCAGCTTTTCGGGGGGACCCCAAGAGACCCAGTACTTC

clone_size: .
j_call: TRBJ2-5
d_call: TRBD1
v_call: TRBV27
cdr3_aa: CASSLRDRGQETQYF
cdr3_nt: TGTGCCAGCAGTTTACGGGACAGGGGCCAAGAGACCCAGTACTTC

clone_size: .
j_call: TRBJ2-6
d_call: .
v_call: TRBV5-1
cdr3_aa: CASSLVPGTGANVLTF
cdr3_nt: TGCGCCAGCAGCTTGGTTCCAGGGACTGGGGCCAACGTCCTGACTTTC

clone_size: .
j_call: TRBJ2-1
d_call: TRBD2
v_call: TRBV4-1
cdr3_aa: CVSSQEGAGGPREQFF
cdr3_nt: TGCGTCAGCAGCCAAGAAGGAGCGGGGGGGCCCCGTGAGCAGTTCTTC

clone_size: few
j_call: TRBJ2-3
d_call: .
v_call: TRBV4-1
cdr3_aa: CASSQGIGRDTQYF
cdr3_nt: TGCGCCAGCAGCCAAGGGATCGGGAGAGATACGCAGTATTTT

clone_size: once
j_call: TRBJ1-2
d_call: .
v_call: TRBV14
cdr3_aa: CASSQTSPITWEGYTF
cdr3_nt: TGTGCCAGCAGCCAAACAAGCCCGATAACTTGGGAGGGCTACACCTTC